This passage covers 22 T cell receptor beta chains from one sample sequenced in a study of CD8 T cells in Susac syndrome. Random hexamers were used to reverse transcribe 0.5 to 1 ug of RNA. TCRdb redid the calling of the immunoSEQ multiplex PCR reads with MiXCR, one entry per CDR3 protein. The table has approximately 130,000 distinct CDR3 sequences, around nine tenths seen once. The sequenced sample was CD8+ T cells from PBMCs. Receptors originate from a human donor with multiple sclerosis.

The CDR3 protein is CASSGLAGGQIYEQYF. CDR3 DNA sequence: TGTGCCAGCTCCGGACTAGCGGGAGGCCAGATTTACGAGCAGTACTTC. This chain links TRBV9 with TRBJ2-7; 14 bases agree with TRBD2. The junction had 10 bases not matched to a gene; V was cut back by 7 bases and J by 4 bases. The V gene's germline CDR1 is SGDLS and CDR2 YYNGEE. This CDR3 is built from 16 residues.

In nucleotides, the CDR3 is TGTGCCAGCAGCCTGGCCCCGACCTACGAGCAGTACTTC. Amino acids: CASSLAPTYEQYF. The chain joins TRBV6-1 to TRBJ2-7; the D is unclear. The CDR3 is made up of 13 amino acids. V lost 6 bases and J 2 bases, leaving 11 bases between the germline ends. Germline V CDR1 and CDR2: MNHNS, SASEGT.

The rearrangement uses TRBV27 and TRBJ1-5, with D perhaps TRBD1 (5 bases). Trimming pared 5 bases from V and 7 bases from J, leaving 12 bases between. The CDR3 has 13 residues. The germline V gene has CDR1 MNHEY and CDR2 SMNVEV (reference sequence). The CDR3 is CASSAQGEQPQHF. The CDR3 coding sequence is TGTGCCAGCAGTGCGCAGGGAGAACAGCCCCAGCATTTT.

The chain recombines TRBV27 with TRBJ1-2; D unresolved. V was cut by 2 bases and J by 2 bases, with 9 bases left in between. Germline CDR1 reads MNHEY; CDR2 reads SMNVEV (reference sequence). The length of the CDR3 is 14 residues. CDR3 nucleotide sequence: TGTGCCAGCAGTTTAGGAGGCCGAAACTATGGCTACACCTTC. It codes for CASSLGGRNYGYTF.

V and J are TRBV12-3 or TRBV12-4 and TRBJ1-1, with D tentatively TRBD1 (6 bases). The CDR3 sequence is 13 residues long. The V end lost 4 bases, the J end lost 2 bases, and 8 bases lay between the germline ends. CDR3: CASSYRVNTEAFF. In DNA, the CDR3 is TGTGCCAGCAGTTACAGGGTTAACACTGAAGCTTTCTTT.

V usage is TRBV5-5 and J usage is TRBJ2-7; 11 bases map to TRBD1. Germline-derived CDR1 and CDR2 are SGHKS and YYEKEE (reference sequence). The CDR3 loop spans 14 amino acids. V lost 4 bases and J lost 4; bases outside the gene matches: 4. The CDR3 sequence: CASSQDRGLYEQYF. The CDR3, as DNA: TGTGCCAGCAGCCAGGACAGGGGGCTATACGAGCAGTACTTC.

V gene TRBV5-6 combines with J gene TRBJ1-5; the D gene is possibly TRBD1 (5 bases). Germline values: CDR1 SGHDT, CDR2 YYEEEE. The CDR3 is 14 residues long. Trimming shortened V by 1 base and J by 5 bases, and 10 bases separated the two germline ends. CDR3 nucleotides: TGTGCCAGCAGCTTGTCTGACAGCTATCAGCCCCAGCATTTT. As protein: CASSLSDSYQPQHF.

The chain couples TRBV27 to TRBJ2-7, with 13 bases lining up with TRBD2. Per the germline V gene, CDR1 is MNHEY and CDR2 is SMNVEV (reference sequence). J gave up 3 bases and V 4 bases, and 9 bases lay outside the gene matches. The CDR3 runs to 17 residues. The DNA for the CDR3 is TGTGCCAGCAGTTCCCGACTAGCGGGAGGCCAACTCTACGAGCAGTACTTC. Translating it yields CASSSRLAGGQLYEQYF.

The chain carries TRBV5-1 and TRBJ2-1; D gene ambiguous. V lost 1 base, J lost 7 bases, and 6 bases lay in between. Germline CDR1 and CDR2: SGHRS and YFSETQ. The CDR3 is 12 residues long. The CDR3 loop is CASSLSWNEQFF. DNA for the CDR3: TGCGCCAGCAGCTTGAGTTGGAATGAGCAGTTCTTC.

A single count supports this clonotype. The rearrangement links TRBV29-1 to TRBJ2-1; D unclear. This CDR3 comprises 13 residues. CDR1 and CDR2 from the germline V gene are SQVTM and ANQGSEA. V lost 8 bases to trimming and J lost 8 bases, with 19 bases between them. CDR3 bases: TGCAGCTTTTTCTCGAGCCAATCCCATGAGCAGTTCTTC. It is translated as CSFFSSQSHEQFF.

V is TRBV20-1 and J is TRBJ1-5; D gene ambiguous. CDR1 DFQATT and CDR2 SNEGSKA come from the germline V gene (reference sequence). There are 15 residues in the CDR3. V was shortened by 0 bases and J by 4 bases, with 13 bases between the two germline ends. In DNA, the CDR3 is TGCAGTGCTAGAGATTCGGGCAGCGAAAATCAGCCCCAGCATTTT. Translated, it gives CSARDSGSENQPQHF.

The V gene is TRBV15, the J gene TRBJ2-5; 9 positions match TRBD1. J was trimmed by 5 bases and V by 7 bases; bases with no gene match: 11. Germline lookup yields CDR1 LNHNV and CDR2 YYDKDF (reference sequence). There are 15 residues in the CDR3. CDR3: CATKSYRGLGETQYF. The CDR3 nucleotides read TGTGCCACCAAAAGTTACAGGGGGCTAGGGGAGACCCAGTACTTC.

The chain has TRBV5-4 and TRBJ1-1, with TRBD1 as a possible D gene (5 bases). Trimming took off 3 bases at V and 6 bases at J, with 24 bases between the two ends. This CDR3 region has 17 residues. CDR1 and CDR2 (germline): SGHNT, YYREEE (reference sequence). The CDR3: CASSSFPIGTPGPEAFF. The CDR3 nucleotides are TGTGCCAGCAGCTCTTTTCCGATAGGGACGCCGGGGCCTGAAGCTTTCTTT.

This chain links TRBV5-6 with TRBJ2-2; no clear D. This CDR3 is 12 amino acids long. With 4 bases removed from V and 3 bases from J, the gap between germline ends came to 4 bases. Germline loops: CDR1 SGHDT, CDR2 YYEEEE. The DNA for the CDR3 is TGTGCCAGCAGCACTGACACCGGGGAGCTGTTTTTT. It translates to CASSTDTGELFF.

The J gene is TRBJ1-1, the V gene TRBV4-2, with unresolved D. CDR3 length: 15 amino acids. The V end lost 0 bases, the J end lost 4 bases, and 12 bases lay between the germline ends. CDR1 is LGHNA, CDR2 YNFKEQ, per germline. The CDR3 nucleotides read TGTGCCAGCAGCCAAGAATTTGCAGGTACCACTGAAGCTTTCTTT. The encoded protein is CASSQEFAGTTEAFF.

The V gene is TRBV13, the J gene TRBJ2-7; TRBD2 aligns across 7 bases. This CDR3 is built from 14 residues. Germline CDR1 PRHDT, CDR2 FYEKMQ (reference sequence). The V gene end was trimmed by 5 bases and the J gene end by 6 bases; junction bases not matched to a gene: 10. CDR3 sequence reads: CASSLLLASGEQYF. The CDR3 DNA sequence: TGTGCCAGCAGCCTCCTACTAGCGTCGGGCGAGCAGTACTTC.

V gene TRBV6-5 combines with J gene TRBJ1-2; no clear D gene. Germline V lookup: CDR1 MNHEY, CDR2 SVGAGI. CDR3 length equals 13 residues. V dropped 2 bases and J dropped 3 bases, with 7 bases sitting between them. As DNA, the CDR3 is TGTGCCAGCAGTTACGCCGGAGACTATGGCTACACCTTC. It translates to CASSYAGDYGYTF.

The chain couples TRBV6-5 to TRBJ2-5; 9 positions agree with TRBD2. The DNA end is more similar to TRBJ2-7, so the J call may be wrong. Germline CDR1 and CDR2: MNHEY and SVGAGI. This CDR3 spans 14 amino acids. The CDR3, as DNA: TGTGCCAGCAGTTCCCTCATTAGCGGGAGCGAGCAGTACTTC. Amino acids: CASSSLISGSEQYF.

The rearrangement joins TRBV29-1 to TRBJ2-1, with unresolved D. Germline CDR1 and CDR2: SQVTM and ANQGSEA. The V and J ends lost 4 bases and 14 bases respectively, with 15 bases between them. The length of the CDR3 is 11 residues. The CDR3 region is CSVGSPGPEFF. CDR3 DNA sequence: TGCAGCGTTGGGTCGCCCGGACCGGAGTTCTTC.

The rearrangement links TRBV2 to TRBJ2-5, with 7 bases matching TRBD2. The germline gives CDR1 SNHLY, CDR2 FYNNEI. The length of the CDR3 is 15 residues. After removal of 2 bases from V and 2 bases from J, the junction contained 5 bases not matched to a gene. The CDR3 DNA sequence: TGTGCCAGCAGTGAACACGGGACTAATCAAGAGACCCAGTACTTC. Translating gives CASSEHGTNQETQYF.

The chain combines TRBV6-2 or TRBV6-3 with TRBJ1-5; D is undetermined. Per germline, CDR1 MNHEY and CDR2 SVGEGT. The CDR3 contains 17 residues. Trimming took off 2 bases at V and 5 bases at J, with 19 bases between the two ends. CDR3 sequence: CASSYPVGRVKDQPQHF. DNA of the CDR3: TGTGCCAGCAGTTACCCCGTTGGAAGGGTCAAGGATCAGCCCCAGCATTTT.

The J gene is TRBJ2-3, the V gene TRBV29-1, with TRBD2 matching over 9 bases. The V segment lost 0 bases and the J segment 5 bases; nucleotides outside the gene matches: 6. The CDR3 extends over 15 amino acids. The germline V gene encodes CDR1 SQVTM and CDR2 ANQGSEA. CDR3 sequence reads: CSVEDTAGGEDTQYF. CDR3 DNA: TGCAGCGTTGAAGACACCGCGGGAGGGGAAGATACGCAGTATTTT.